Included here is one TCR beta chain sequence, with context. There is no known antigen for this receptor. The input lacks base qualities; no much larger clone sits a single base away. According to the study, the label for this sample's time point signals: baseline before first vaccination. The vaccinee samples were drawn from two UK trials, COV001 and COV002, one of which was a single-blind randomized controlled phase 2/3 trial testing AZD1222 (ChAdOx1 nCoV-19) in healthy adults. For TCRbeta chain sequencing, PBMC samples were collected from trial participants at day 0 and at day 28 after the second dose. The data were taken from a study of T cell responses to AZD1222 COVID-19 vaccine (dated by TCRdb to the early 2020s). Study-level background: AZD1222 recipients whose second dose came at about 4 weeks and those whose second dose came at about 12 weeks were combined into one group, since spike-specific TCR depth and breadth did not differ between the two schedules. Trial participants were enrolled into age subgroups of 18-55, 56-69 and 70-plus years, which contained approximately 150, 28 and 58 TCR-sequenced participants, respectively. A total of roughly 240 trial participants underwent TCR sequencing, of whom nearly 210 received two doses of AZD1222 and approximately 25 received two doses of the MenACWY control vaccine. Broad study findings and their caveats: Vaccine-associated CD4 TCRs spanned the whole spike protein, with dominant responses in regions 160-218 and 743-854. In the small 56-69-year group, the increase in depth fell short of significance, most likely because of low power. Nearly half of unique spike-specific TCRs reportedly recognized epitopes outside regions mutated in the B.1.351 and B.1.1.7 variants. Because no day 14 peak-response samples were available, repertoires were characterized only after the peak T cell response. After two AZD1222 doses, spike-specific TCR breadth and depth were significantly higher than at day 0 and than in MenACWY recipients. Most participants were white British and females outnumbered males, and the authors suggested that clonal diversity may have been underestimated. Conclusions about previously exposed vaccinees are limited, since just six AZD1222 recipients were seropositive for SARS-CoV-2 at baseline.

The CDR3 regions of human TCRbeta chains were analyzed by immunosequencing. From the authors' description of their analysis: TCRs in the repertoires were compared against a reference library of SARS-CoV-2-specific TCRs that had been generated with the MIRA antigen-specificity platform. Breadth meant the fraction of unique TCRs that were SARS-CoV-2-associated, whereas depth meant the fraction of total T cells that were SARS-CoV-2-associated. Using the MIRA data, every spike-specific TCR was mapped to the spike region that the TCR reacted to and assigned to either a CD4 or a CD8 class. Log10-transformed breadth and depth values were compared by one-way ANOVA with Sidak's multiple comparisons tests. This immuneACCESS table, as held by TCRdb, lists in-frame sequences with V and J called but not all clones. Of the missing ones, under half trace to an unresolved V gene in checked studies; the others have no known cause. V, J and clone size are taken as reported in that table, and D and trimming were inferred from the DNA itself. In all, the sample holds about 88,000 clones, and approximately 91% of those were seen once. About 2.2% of the sample belongs to the ten largest clones.

Including cysteine and phenylalanine, the CDR3 has 13 amino acids. The read is trimmed to its CDR3 DNA, 39 bases read in frame from base 1. V lost 0 bases and J lost 6 bases; the stretch between them is 6 bases long. This TCR came from an adult in good health. Recombination connected TRBV12-3 or TRBV12-4 to TRBJ1-5, with the D segment identity uncertain. Sequenced material: peripheral blood, taken on day 0 of AZD1222 vaccination. CDR3 loop: CASSLAEGQPQHF. The nucleotide sequence reads as follows: TGTGCCAGCAGTTTAGCCGAGGGTCAGCCCCAGCATTTT.